This T cell receptor (beta chain) was recovered during a study of post-analysis software for immune sequencing data. Study at large: The disease courses spanned relapsing-remitting, secondary progressive and progressive-relapsing forms of multiple sclerosis. Study outcomes and limitations: Diversity measured as normalized Chao1 was significantly lower in multiple sclerosis patients than in controls. With TRBV5-6, TRBV5-1 and TRBV20-1 included, about five TRBV segments were more frequent in patients than in controls.

Included in the TCR beta cDNA libraries were unique molecular identifiers. MiXCR was run by TCRdb on the PCR reads, yielding one entry per CDR3 protein. The sample records about 810,000 distinct CDR3 sequences, about 50% being singletons. Details on this clonotype: The antigen remains undetermined.

Trimming left V 5 bases short and J 8 bases short, with 9 bases between. The CDR3 loop spans 11 amino acids. This TCR was recovered from a girl aged 5-17 years with multiple sclerosis. The rearrangement joins TRBV12-3 or TRBV12-4 to TRBJ1-1; D uncertain. Sequencing used blood. CDR3 in amino acids: CASSPAGEAFF. CDR3 nucleotide sequence: TGTGCCAGCAGTCCCGCTGGGGAAGCTTTCTTT.